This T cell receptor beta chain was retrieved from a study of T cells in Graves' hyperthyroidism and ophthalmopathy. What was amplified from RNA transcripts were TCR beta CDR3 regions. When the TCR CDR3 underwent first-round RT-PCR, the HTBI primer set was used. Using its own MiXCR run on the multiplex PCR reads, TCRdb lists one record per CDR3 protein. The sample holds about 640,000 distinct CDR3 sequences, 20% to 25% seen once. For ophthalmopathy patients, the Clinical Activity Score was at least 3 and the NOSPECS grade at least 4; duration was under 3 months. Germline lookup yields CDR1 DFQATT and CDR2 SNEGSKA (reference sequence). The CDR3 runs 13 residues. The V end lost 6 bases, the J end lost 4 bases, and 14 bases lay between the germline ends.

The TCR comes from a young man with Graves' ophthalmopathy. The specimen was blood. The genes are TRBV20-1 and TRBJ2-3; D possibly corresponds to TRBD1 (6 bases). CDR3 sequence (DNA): TGCAGTGCCGAGCGTACAGGGCCAGATACGCAGTATTTT. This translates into CSAERTGPDTQYF.